This T cell receptor (beta chain) was sequenced in a study of neurological immune-mediated disorders. TCRdb processed the 5' RACE reads anew with MiXCR; each CDR3 protein has one entry. The table records more than 40,000 distinct CDR3 sequences, about 15% of them present only once. Findings and limits, study-wide: Across subjects, no CDR3 amino acid sequence appeared in expanded clones of more than one subject, a finding that suggested private repertoires in all groups.

There were approximately 1.1 million CD4+ or CD8+ T cells used in the sorted libraries. Germline CDR1 and CDR2: SNHLY and FYNNEI. This CDR3 region has 16 residues. Trimming stripped 7 bases from V and 4 bases from J, with 22 bases between. This clonotype was observed at least ten times. The antigen is not known. This TCR was sampled from a woman aged 55-69 years with HTLV-1-associated myelopathy (HAM/TSP). The chain joins TRBV2 to TRBJ2-5; D may be TRBD2 (5 bases). Sequencing was carried out using CD4+ T cells from blood. CDR3 loop: CASTRNGEVGGETQYF. In DNA form, the CDR3 reads TGTGCCAGCACCCGAAACGGAGAGGTAGGAGGAGAGACCCAGTACTTC. The whole variable domain, remainder taken from reference TRBV2 and TRBJ2-5, is EPEVTQTPSHQVTQMGQEVILRCVPISNHLYFYWYRQILGQKVEFLVSFYNNEISEKSEIFDDQFSVERPDGSNFTLKIRSTKLEDSAMYFCASTRNGEVGGETQYFGPGTRLLVL.